This T cell receptor (beta chain) was captured in a study of blood T cell repertoires in COVID-19. As for the study in general: Samples representing acute and convalescent COVID-19 were sourced from the United States, Italy and Spain. The analysed material was cDNA or gDNA that came from T cells, B-cell-depleted T cells, or PBMCs.

Assay: immunoSEQ multiplex PCR; the TCRdb copy retains only in-frame clones and omits some. The data contain about 270,000 clones, approximately 90% of them singletons. Per the germline V gene, CDR1 is SGHDN and CDR2 is FVKESK. The CDR3 is made up of 14 amino acids. The V segment lost 8 bases and the J segment 4 bases; nucleotides outside the gene matches: 10. Participant age was about 18 to 95 years, and participants resided in fewer than 25 US areas. All recovered Cohort 3 donors got two negative PCRs, got clearance, or saw symptom resolution. V and J are TRBV14 and TRBJ2-7; 8 bases align to TRBD1. This sequence originates from a woman aged 45-60 years who had recovered from COVID-19. The sequencing input was PBMCs or T cells enriched from blood (not recorded which). CDR3 in DNA: TGTGCCAGCCGCTATTCGCAGGGGGCTTACGAGCAGTACTTC. It codes for CASRYSQGAYEQYF.